This T cell receptor (beta chain) is drawn from a study of response to subunit inactivated influenza vaccine. Broader study findings: It was suggested by the authors that few new T cells are recruited by each seasonal influenza vaccination.

In TCRdb, the RT-PCR reads were re-called with MiXCR into one record per CDR3 protein. The sample carries 500,000 to 600,000 distinct CDR3 sequences, 16% recorded once. A note on this clonotype: What it recognizes is unknown.

This receptor was identified in a man aged 50-75 years who received an inactivated influenza vaccine. Sample: CD4+ T cells sorted from PBMCs, taken 23 to 25 months after vaccination.

The CDR3 spells CASSVGSVLADTQYF. As DNA, the CDR3 is TGTGCCAGCAGCGTAGGCTCCGTTCTCGCAGATACGCAGTATTTT. The chain has TRBV9 and TRBJ2-3; no clear D gene. The CDR3 sequence is 15 residues long. Germline V gives CDR1 SGDLS, CDR2 YYNGEE. V was clipped by 0 bases and J by 4 bases, with 12 bases between them.